These 8 T cell receptor beta chains came from one sample sequenced in a study of tissue T cells after allogeneic stem cell transplantation. Clones were read by immunoSEQ multiplex PCR, and TCRdb kept only the in-frame ones, dropping some. The table shows 9,000 to 10,000 clones, with 45% to 70% occurring only once. The sample in question was tissue from the jejunum, obtained at autopsy. The receptors originated from a female donor older than 55 with lung cancer.

This rearrangement joins TRBV6-5 to TRBJ2-2; D unclear. Trimming took off 2 bases at V and 7 bases at J, with 8 bases between the two ends. In germline, CDR1 is MNHEY, CDR2 SVGAGI. This CDR3 is 13 amino acids long. The CDR3 nucleotides read TGTGCCAGCAGTTACGAGTTAGGCGGGGAGCTGTTTTTT. This codes for CASSYELGGELFF.

This chain uses TRBV18 with TRBJ2-6; D call uncertain. The CDR3 is 15 residues long. Trimming stripped 5 bases from V and 0 bases from J, with 8 bases between. Per germline, CDR1 KGHSH and CDR2 LQKENI. CDR3 DNA: TGTGCCAGCTCAGGCAAGCACTCTGGGGCCAACGTCCTGACTTTC. Translated, it gives CASSGKHSGANVLTF. Variable domain in full (rest from reference TRBV18 and TRBJ2-6): NAGVMQNPRHLVRRRGQEARLRCSPMKGHSHVYWYRQLPEEGLKFMVYLQKENIIDESGMPKERFSAEFPKEGPSILRIQQVVRGDSAAYFCASSGKHSGANVLTFGAGSRLTVL.

The rearrangement uses TRBV11-2 and TRBJ1-2; D unclear. The CDR3 contains 14 residues. V was shortened by 0 bases and J by 2 bases, with 7 bases between the two germline ends. Looked up from germline, CDR1 is SGHAT and CDR2 is FQNNGV. CDR3 sequence: CASSLDKGNYGYTF. Written as DNA, the CDR3 is TGTGCCAGCAGCTTAGATAAAGGGAACTATGGCTACACCTTC.

This clone appeared a single time. J is TRBJ2-1 and V is TRBV15; D is possibly TRBD1 (6 bases). Germline V gene sequence: CDR1 LNHNV, CDR2 YYDKDF (reference sequence). The CDR3 extends over 15 amino acids. The germline V and J ends were trimmed by 4 bases and 7 bases, with 17 bases remaining between them. The CDR3 spells CATSIRGFGGNEQFF. The CDR3, as DNA: TGTGCCACCAGCATAAGGGGGTTTGGGGGAAATGAGCAGTTCTTC.

The rearrangement uses TRBV6-5 and TRBJ1-2; D gene unclear. The V and J ends lost 6 bases and 8 bases respectively, with 13 bases between them. CDR1 and CDR2 from the germline V gene are MNHEY and SVGAGI. The CDR3 is 12 amino acids. CDR3 DNA sequence: TGTGCCAGCAGCCAAGCCTTGGGGGGCTACACCTTC. Protein sequence: CASSQALGGYTF.

This clone was detected only once. The chain's CDR3 is CASRGTGVGNEKLFF. As DNA, the CDR3 is TGTGCCAGCAGGGGAACAGGAGTTGGTAATGAAAAACTGTTTTTT. The chain combines TRBV6-5 with TRBJ1-4; maybe TRBD1 (5 bases). Germline lookup yields CDR1 MNHEY and CDR2 SVGAGI. Trimming took off 6 bases at V and 4 bases at J, with 15 bases between the two ends. The CDR3 consists of 15 residues.

The chain is built from TRBV12-3 or TRBV12-4 and TRBJ2-2; no clear D. The CDR3 is 12 residues long. V lost 1 base, J lost 9 bases, and 6 bases lay in between. CDR3 amino acids: CASSLGAWELFF. CDR3 coding DNA: TGTGCCAGCAGTTTAGGTGCGTGGGAGCTGTTTTTT.

A few counts support this clone. This rearrangement joins TRBV5-4 to TRBJ1-3; D not certain. CDR1 and CDR2 from the germline V gene are SGHNT and YYREEE (reference sequence). The ends were cut back, 5 bases at V and 1 base at J, with 10 bases in the middle. The CDR3 contains 14 residues. CDR3 sequence: CASSFGVSGNTIYF. The CDR3 DNA reads TGTGCCAGCAGTTTCGGGGTATCTGGAAACACCATATATTTT. The whole variable domain, remainder taken from reference TRBV5-4 and TRBJ1-3, is ETGVTQSPTHLIKTRGQQVTLRCSSQSGHNTVSWYQQALGQGPQFIFQYYREEENGRGNFPPRFSGLQFPNYSSELNVNALELDDSALYLCASSFGVSGNTIYFGEGSWLTVV.